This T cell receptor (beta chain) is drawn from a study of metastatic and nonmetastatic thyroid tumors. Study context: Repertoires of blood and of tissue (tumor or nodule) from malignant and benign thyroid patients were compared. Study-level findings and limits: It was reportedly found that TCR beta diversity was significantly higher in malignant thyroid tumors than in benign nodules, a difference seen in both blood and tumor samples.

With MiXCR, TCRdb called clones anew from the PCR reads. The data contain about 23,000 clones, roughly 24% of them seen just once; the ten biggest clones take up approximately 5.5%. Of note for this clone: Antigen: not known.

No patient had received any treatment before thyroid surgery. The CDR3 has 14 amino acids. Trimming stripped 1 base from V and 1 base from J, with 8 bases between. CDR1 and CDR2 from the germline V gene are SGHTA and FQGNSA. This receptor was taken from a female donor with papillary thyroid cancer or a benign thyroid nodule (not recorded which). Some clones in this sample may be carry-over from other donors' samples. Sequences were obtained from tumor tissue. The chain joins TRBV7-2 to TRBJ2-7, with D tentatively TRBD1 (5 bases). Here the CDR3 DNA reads TGTGCCAGCAGCTTAGTGCAGGGTTCCTACGAGCAGTACTTC. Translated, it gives CASSLVQGSYEQYF.